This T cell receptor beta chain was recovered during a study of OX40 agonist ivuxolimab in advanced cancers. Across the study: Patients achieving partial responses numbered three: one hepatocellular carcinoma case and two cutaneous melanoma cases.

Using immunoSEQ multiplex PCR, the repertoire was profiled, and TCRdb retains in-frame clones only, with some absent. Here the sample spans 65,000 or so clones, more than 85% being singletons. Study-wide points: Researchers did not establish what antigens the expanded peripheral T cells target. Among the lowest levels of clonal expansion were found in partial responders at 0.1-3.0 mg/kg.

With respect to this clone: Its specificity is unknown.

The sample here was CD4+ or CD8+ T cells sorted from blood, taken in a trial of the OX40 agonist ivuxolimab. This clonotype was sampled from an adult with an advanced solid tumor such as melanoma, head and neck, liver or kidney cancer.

The CDR3 region has the DNA TGTGCCAGCAGCACCGCAGGGTATGGCTACACCTTC. Its translation is CASSTAGYGYTF. The rearrangement joins TRBV25-1 to TRBJ1-2; the D gene is possibly TRBD1 (5 bases). CDR3 length: 12 amino acids. Per germline, CDR1 MGHDK and CDR2 SYGVNS. The germline V and J ends were trimmed by 6 bases and 5 bases, with 10 bases remaining between them.